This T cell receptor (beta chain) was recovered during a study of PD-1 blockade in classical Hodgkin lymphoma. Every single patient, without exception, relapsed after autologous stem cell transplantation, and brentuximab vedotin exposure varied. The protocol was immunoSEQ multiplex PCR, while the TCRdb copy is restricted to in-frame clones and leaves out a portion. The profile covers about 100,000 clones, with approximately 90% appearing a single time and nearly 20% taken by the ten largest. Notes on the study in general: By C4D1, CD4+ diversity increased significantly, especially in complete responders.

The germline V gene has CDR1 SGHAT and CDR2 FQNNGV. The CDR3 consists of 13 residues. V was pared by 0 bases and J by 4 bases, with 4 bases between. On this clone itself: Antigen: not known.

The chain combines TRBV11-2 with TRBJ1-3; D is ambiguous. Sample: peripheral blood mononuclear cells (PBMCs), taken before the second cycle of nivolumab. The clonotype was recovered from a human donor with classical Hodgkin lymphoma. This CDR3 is CASSLEPGNTIYF. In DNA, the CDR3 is TGTGCCAGCAGCTTAGAACCCGGAAACACCATATATTTT.